These 13 T cell receptor beta chains share one sample of origin, sequenced in a study of cytomegalovirus exposure and HLA in healthy donors. This table comes from immunoSEQ multiplex PCR, and its TCRdb copy is limited to in-frame clones, with some not included. The sample includes around 240,000 clones, 90% of them seen just once. Sequenced input: PBMCs. All receptors derive from a woman aged 18 to 35 in good health and CMV-seronegative.

The J gene is TRBJ2-7, the V gene TRBV14; D perhaps matches TRBD2 (6 bases). V shed 1 base and J shed 2 bases, with 12 bases lying between them. This CDR3 is built from 15 residues. Germline CDR1 SGHDN, CDR2 FVKESK. The chain's CDR3 is CASSQGLGGTYEQYV. The DNA for the CDR3 is TGTGCCAGCAGCCAAGGGTTGGGGGGAACCTACGAGCAGTACGTC.

This chain uses TRBV5-1 with TRBJ2-3; D remains ambiguous. The germline CDR1 and CDR2 sequences are SGHRS and YFSETQ. Trimming took off 1 base at V and 2 bases at J, with 8 bases between the two ends. The CDR3 runs to 14 residues. CDR3 nucleotides: TGCGCCAGCAGCTTGACCCTAACCACAGATACGCAGTATTTT. It is translated as CASSLTLTTDTQYF.

The V call is TRBV6-5, the J call TRBJ2-3; D gene uncertain. With 4 bases removed from V and 0 bases from J, the gap between germline ends came to 8 bases. CDR3 length: 14 residues. The germline V gene encodes CDR1 MNHEY and CDR2 SVGAGI. This CDR3 is CASSWAESTDTQYF. In nucleotides, the CDR3 is TGTGCCAGCAGTTGGGCAGAAAGCACAGATACGCAGTATTTT.

The chain joins TRBV5-1 to TRBJ2-3; TRBD1 matches at 10 bases. Germline V gives CDR1 SGHRS, CDR2 YFSETQ. The junction had 6 bases not matched to a gene; V was cut back by 0 bases and J by 5 bases. The CDR3 has 16 residues. The CDR3 protein is CASSLADRGLEDTQYF. For the CDR3, the DNA is TGCGCCAGCAGCTTGGCGGACAGGGGGTTGGAAGATACGCAGTATTTT.

The J gene is TRBJ1-6, the V gene TRBV10-3, with TRBD1 as a possible D gene (5 bases). Trimming left V 7 bases short and J 7 bases short, with 11 bases between. Germline lookup yields CDR1 ENHRY and CDR2 SYGVKD. The CDR3 runs 13 residues. The CDR3 coding sequence is TGTGCCATCACCCGGGGGAACAATTCACCCCTCCACTTT. It encodes CAITRGNNSPLHF.

CDR3: CASSPRGRDMASHTQYF. The CDR3 DNA reads TGTGCCAGCAGCCCGAGGGGCCGGGACATGGCCTCTCATACGCAGTATTTT. The rearrangement joins TRBV7-9 to TRBJ2-3; the D gene is possibly TRBD1 (6 bases). Germline CDR1 reads SEHNR; CDR2 reads FQNEAQ (reference sequence). V was clipped by 5 bases and J by 7 bases, with 25 bases between them. The CDR3 sequence is 17 residues long.

The chain couples TRBV2 to TRBJ2-4; D is possibly TRBD1 (6 bases). Trimming removed 3 bases from V and 5 bases from J, with 11 bases in between. Germline loops: CDR1 SNHLY, CDR2 FYNNEI. The CDR3 sequence is 14 residues long. Written as DNA, the CDR3 is TGTGCCAGCAGTGATCTGGACAGACAAAACATTCAGTACTTC. Amino acid sequence: CASSDLDRQNIQYF. The full variable domain, completed using reference TRBV2 and TRBJ2-4, is EPEVTQTPSHQVTQMGQEVILRCVPISNHLYFYWYRQILGQKVEFLVSFYNNEISEKSEIFDDQFSVERPDGSNFTLKIRSTKLEDSAMYFCASSDLDRQNIQYFGAGTRLSVL.

V gene TRBV27 combines with J gene TRBJ1-4; D is unclear. Trimming shortened V by 3 bases and J by 5 bases, and 10 bases separated the two germline ends. The CDR3 loop spans 14 amino acids. CDR1 and CDR2 (germline): MNHEY, SMNVEV (reference sequence). The CDR3 is CASSFLGSNEKLFF. In DNA form, the CDR3 reads TGTGCCAGCAGTTTTCTGGGCTCCAATGAAAAACTGTTTTTT.

The chain links TRBV7-9 to TRBJ1-4; D is perhaps TRBD1 (5 bases). The ends were cut back, 7 bases at V and 5 bases at J, with 17 bases in the middle. The germline V gene has CDR1 SEHNR and CDR2 FQNEAQ (reference sequence). The CDR3 spans 15 residues. The DNA of the CDR3 is TGTGCCAGCACCCGCCCCGCGGGACCCAATGAAAAACTGTTTTTT. As protein: CASTRPAGPNEKLFF. Combining the CDR3 with reference TRBV7-9 and TRBJ1-4 gives the whole variable domain DTGVSQNPRHKITKRGQNVTFRCDPISEHNRLYWYRQTLGQGPEFLTYFQNEAQLEKSRLLSDRFSAERPKGSFSTLEIQRTEQGDSAMYLCASTRPAGPNEKLFFGSGTQLSVL.

V usage is TRBV6-5 and J usage is TRBJ1-5, with a weak D call TRBD1 (5 bases). Germline values: CDR1 MNHEY, CDR2 SVGAGI. The V and J ends lost 2 bases and 2 bases respectively, with 10 bases between them. CDR3 length equals 15 residues. DNA of the CDR3: TGTGCCAGCAGTTACACATCAGGGCGCAATCAGCCCCAGCATTTT. Translated, it gives CASSYTSGRNQPQHF.

The chain is built from TRBV27 and TRBJ2-2; D is possibly TRBD2 (6 bases). Per the germline V gene, CDR1 is MNHEY and CDR2 is SMNVEV (reference sequence). This CDR3 region has 17 residues. Trimming shortened V by 0 bases and J by 3 bases, and 14 bases separated the two germline ends. The CDR3 region is CASSLSIGGLHTGELFF. In DNA form, the CDR3 reads TGTGCCAGCAGTTTATCAATCGGGGGACTCCACACCGGGGAGCTGTTTTTT.

This chain connects TRBV13 to TRBJ2-1; D is possibly TRBD1 (6 bases). Looked up from germline, CDR1 is PRHDT and CDR2 is FYEKMQ (reference sequence). V was trimmed by 5 bases and J by 8 bases, leaving 13 bases between them. CDR3 length: 13 residues. CDR3 amino acids: CASSPVGGHEQFF. The CDR3 coding sequence is TGTGCCAGCAGCCCTGTTGGGGGCCATGAGCAGTTCTTC.

The chain employs TRBV5-1 and TRBJ1-2, with D possibly matching TRBD1 (5 bases). V was clipped by 5 bases and J by 7 bases, with 21 bases between them. The germline gives CDR1 SGHRS, CDR2 YFSETQ. This CDR3 is built from 15 residues. The CDR3 spells CASSPTPQGSSGYTF. The CDR3 nucleotides are TGCGCCAGCAGTCCCACCCCCCAGGGATCGTCTGGCTACACCTTC.